A single sample gave rise to the 15 T cell receptor beta chains below, sequenced in a study of OX40 agonist ivuxolimab in advanced cancers. Measured with immunoSEQ multiplex PCR; TCRdb has only the in-frame clones, and not every one. The data contain 100,000 or so clones, 89% of them singletons. The sample in question was CD4+ or CD8+ T cells sorted from blood, obtained in a trial of the OX40 agonist ivuxolimab. Every receptor here comes from an adult with an advanced solid tumor such as melanoma, head and neck, liver or kidney cancer.

The rearrangement joins TRBV5-4 to TRBJ1-2; D is unresolved. The germline CDR1 and CDR2 sequences are SGHNT and YYREEE (reference sequence). The CDR3 runs to 12 residues. Trimming shortened V by 4 bases and J by 2 bases, and 6 bases separated the two germline ends. The CDR3 spells CASSLGNYGYTF. CDR3 DNA sequence: TGTGCCAGCAGCCTTGGGAACTATGGCTACACCTTC.

The genes are TRBV10-3 and TRBJ1-1; D not certain. Germline V gene sequence: CDR1 ENHRY, CDR2 SYGVKD. The ends were cut back, 4 bases at V and 8 bases at J, with 20 bases in the middle. The CDR3 covers 15 residues. CDR3 in amino acids: CAISGQLTSGSEAFF. The CDR3 nucleotides are TGTGCCATCAGTGGTCAACTGACTAGTGGGAGCGAAGCTTTCTTT.

The chain is built from TRBV9 and TRBJ1-3; 8 bases agree with TRBD1. Trimming cost V 0 bases and J 4 bases; bases outside gene matches: 9. Germline CDR1 SGDLS, CDR2 YYNGEE. The CDR3 covers 17 residues. The CDR3 sequence: CASSVVDAQGGGNTIYF. In DNA, the CDR3 is TGTGCCAGCAGCGTAGTGGACGCACAGGGGGGCGGAAACACCATATATTTT.

The gene calls are TRBV7-9 and TRBJ2-7; TRBD1 aligns across 9 bases. CDR3 length equals 14 residues. The trim removed 5 bases at V and 6 bases at J, leaving 8 bases unmatched. CDR1 SEHNR and CDR2 FQNEAQ come from the germline V gene (reference sequence). The CDR3 protein is CASSPDRGFVEQYF. The CDR3 region has the DNA TGTGCCAGCAGCCCGGACAGGGGTTTTGTCGAGCAGTACTTC.

The chain combines TRBV27 with TRBJ2-5, with TRBD2 identical over 10 bases. After removal of 6 bases from V and 2 bases from J, the junction contained 12 bases not matched to a gene. CDR3 length: 17 residues. Germline CDR1 MNHEY, CDR2 SMNVEV (reference sequence). The CDR3 region is CASRSLALAGTQETQYF. The CDR3 nucleotides are TGTGCCAGCAGAAGCTTAGCACTAGCGGGGACGCAAGAGACCCAGTACTTC.

This sequence joins TRBV2 and TRBJ2-7; D is possibly TRBD1 (6 bases). The CDR3 loop spans 14 amino acids. Germline CDR1 and CDR2: SNHLY and FYNNEI. V dropped 2 bases and J dropped 13 bases, with 21 bases sitting between them. CDR3 nucleotides: TGTGCCAGCAGTGAACAAACGACGGCAGGGGCCAATTACTTC. This sequence encodes CASSEQTTAGANYF.

The chain employs TRBV5-4 and TRBJ2-3; D is possibly TRBD1 or TRBD2 (5 bases each). CDR3 size: 13 residues. V lost 8 bases and J 4 bases, leaving 14 bases between the germline ends. CDR1 SGHNT and CDR2 YYREEE come from the germline V gene (reference sequence). The DNA for the CDR3 is TGTGCCAGTGGGACCCCGAATGCAGATACGCAGTATTTT. Translating it yields CASGTPNADTQYF.

The chain has TRBV27 and TRBJ2-7; 8 bases align to TRBD1. The CDR3 is made up of 15 amino acids. With 6 bases clipped from V and 0 bases from J, the junction kept 7 bases outside the gene matches. CDR1 and CDR2 (germline): MNHEY, SMNVEV (reference sequence). The CDR3 DNA follows: TGTGCCAGCAGGCGGGGACAGGTGGGCTCCTACGAGCAGTACTTC. Its translation: CASRRGQVGSYEQYF.

The chain couples TRBV6-1 to TRBJ2-3, with D possibly being TRBD1 (5 bases). Germline V gene sequence: CDR1 MNHNS, CDR2 SASEGT. The CDR3 is made up of 14 amino acids. V lost 8 bases to trimming and J lost 2 bases, with 14 bases between them. CDR3 DNA: TGTGCCAGCGCCCCTTGGGGCCTCACAGATACGCAGTATTTT. Its protein is CASAPWGLTDTQYF.

V usage is TRBV5-4 and J usage is TRBJ1-5, with D unclear. CDR3 size: 12 residues. V lost 1 base to trimming and J lost 6 bases, with 5 bases between them. The V gene's germline CDR1 is SGHNT and CDR2 YYREEE (reference sequence). The CDR3 bases are TGTGCCAGCAGCTTGTGGGGTCAGCCCCAGCATTTT. Amino acids: CASSLWGQPQHF.

V is TRBV29-1 and J is TRBJ1-1, with a weak D call TRBD1 (6 bases). V lost 6 bases and J 0 bases, leaving 11 bases between the germline ends. CDR3 length: 13 amino acids. From germline, CDR1 is SQVTM and CDR2 ANQGSEA. The CDR3 protein is CSVGTGMNTEAFF. The CDR3 region has the DNA TGCAGCGTAGGTACAGGGATGAACACTGAAGCTTTCTTT.

In its sample, this clone was seen once. CDR3 protein: CASSLRAGVYEKLFF. The CDR3 DNA follows: TGCGCCAGCAGCTTGCGGGCTGGGGTTTATGAAAAACTGTTTTTT. This chain joins TRBV5-1 and TRBJ1-4; D is unresolved. Trimming shortened V by 1 base and J by 6 bases, and 13 bases separated the two germline ends. From germline, CDR1 is SGHRS and CDR2 YFSETQ. The CDR3 is 15 residues long. Based on the CDR3 plus reference TRBV5-1 and TRBJ1-4, the full variable domain is KAGVTQTPRYLIKTRGQQVTLSCSPISGHRSVSWYQQTPGQGLQFLFEYFSETQRNKGNFPGRFSGRQFSNSRSEMNVSTLELGDSALYLCASSLRAGVYEKLFFGSGTQLSVL.

This sequence joins TRBV28 and TRBJ2-5; possible D gene TRBD2, 7 bases. In germline, CDR1 is MDHEN, CDR2 SYDVKM. The CDR3 has 14 amino acids. V shed 5 bases and J shed 8 bases, with 18 bases lying between them. CDR3 residues: CASSPRLGGRTQYF. DNA of the CDR3: TGTGCCAGCAGTCCTCGGCTGGGGGGGCGTACCCAGTACTTC.

The chain recombines TRBV7-6 with TRBJ2-7; D possibly uses TRBD1 or TRBD2 (5 bases each). The CDR3 is 15 residues long. Germline CDR1 is SGHVS and CDR2 is FNYEAQ. V shed 2 bases and J shed 0 bases, with 11 bases lying between them. CDR3 in DNA: TGTGCCAGCAGCTTACGGGGACCGAGCTCCTACGAGCAGTACTTC. It yields the protein CASSLRGPSSYEQYF.

This chain connects TRBV4-2 to TRBJ1-2; a weak D match, TRBD1 (6 bases). V was cut by 1 base and J by 7 bases, with 13 bases left in between. The CDR3 has 14 amino acids. Germline lookup yields CDR1 LGHNA and CDR2 YNFKEQ. The CDR3 protein is CASSQAEGEGGYTF. The CDR3 region has the DNA TGTGCCAGCAGCCAAGCAGAGGGGGAAGGTGGCTACACCTTC.